The 3 T cell receptor beta chains below were found in one sample sequenced in a study of shared clonotypes between healthy human individuals. Measured with immunoSEQ multiplex PCR; TCRdb has only the in-frame clones, and not every one. This table has some 1.4 million clones, roughly 96% appearing once. The sequenced sample consisted of naive CD4+ T cells sorted from blood. This sample's subset: CD45RA+ positively selected. Source of these receptors: a man aged 25-40 years in good health.

The chain couples TRBV29-1 to TRBJ1-2; maybe TRBD1 (5 bases). V was shortened by 6 bases and J by 4 bases, with 18 bases between the two germline ends. CDR1 and CDR2 from the germline V gene are SQVTM and ANQGSEA. The CDR3 runs 14 residues. CDR3 residues: CSVDSPGTFYGYTF. CDR3 DNA: TGCAGCGTGGATTCCCCAGGGACCTTCTATGGCTACACCTTC.

The chain uses TRBV18 and TRBJ1-3; unclear D gene. CDR1 and CDR2 from the germline V gene are KGHSH and LQKENI. The CDR3 is 18 amino acids. The ends were cut back, 6 bases at V and 0 bases at J, with 21 bases in the middle. CDR3 coding DNA: TGTGCCAGCTCTCCGTTCCCTCCTCAGGCGACCTCTGGAAACACCATATATTTT. As protein: CASSPFPPQATSGNTIYF.

With regard to this clone: This sample includes further DNA sequences coding for the same CDR3. V is TRBV28 and J is TRBJ1-2; possibly TRBD1 for D (6 bases). Between the trimmed V and J ends, which lost 6 bases and 4 bases, there was a span of 9 bases. This CDR3 contains 12 residues. CDR1 MDHEN and CDR2 SYDVKM come from the germline V gene. This CDR3 reads CASSLQGYGYTF. The CDR3 DNA is TGTGCCAGCAGCTTACAGGGCTATGGCTACACCTTC.